Listed below are T cell receptor beta chains from one sample, sequenced in a study of shared clonotypes between healthy human individuals. The repertoire was sequenced with immunoSEQ multiplex PCR; TCRdb's copy has only in-frame clones and lacks some. This sample has a few million clones, with over 90% found just once. The sample consisted of naive CD4+ T cells from PBMCs. All receptors derive from a man in his late teens or twenties in good health. Some clones in this sample may be carry-over from other donors' samples. The CDR3 runs from the conserved cysteine through the conserved F or W.

v_call cdr3_length cdr3_aa
TRBV7-3 15 CASSPYRESNYGYTF
TRBV15 15 CATSGLAGNTGELFF
TRBV9 16 CASSLRLAGGLNEQFF
TRBV18 15 CASSPQSAATYEQYF
TRBV11-2 16 CASTPHWGIAKNIQYF
TRBV29-1 14 CSVDRATSTDTQYF
TRBV5-1 16 CASSPYLAESYNEQFF
TRBV19 16 CASSNPGGVGANVLTF
TRBV5-4 16 CASFSLGGRRTDTQYF
TRBV5-1 14 CASSFRFSGQEAFF
TRBV2 14 CASSGRSGGNTIYF
TRBV28 14 CASSQEKTFAEAFF
TRBV29-1 15 CSVVAPPLRDYGYTF
TRBV15 14 CATGRGQGPDTQYF
TRBV15 14 CATSRDMRSPGYTF
TRBV6-5 14 CASSLVQGSTEAFF
TRBV18 13 CASSPDGDYGYTF
TRBV5-4 15 CASSLDGEGNTEAFF
TRBV15 16 CATSRDIQRNTGELFF
TRBV21-1 15 CASSKRGLAGSAQYF
TRBV30 13 CAWSPGMNTEAFF
TRBV6-1 15 CASSATGKGNQPQHF
TRBV11-2 15 CASSRQLGQGYGYTF
TRBV28 13 CASYEPHRVGYTF
TRBV29-1 13 CSVAAGVNTEAFF
TRBV28 11 CASAGQVEQFF
TRBV7-9 17 CASSLLQASSYNSPLHF
TRBV5-1 14 CASSGGGFRNTIYF
TRBV7-2 14 CASNPRVGDYGYTF
TRBV19 15 CASSIRPVQTYEQYF
TRBV7-2 14 CASSSILGAGELFF
TRBV9 15 CASSAGTGVNEKLFF
TRBV13 14 CASSWGTVNTEAFF
TRBV27 16 CASSLYRRGRGYEQYF
TRBV6-1 14 CASSEGLGIGGYTF
TRBV5-1 13 CASSREVDREQYF
TRBV5-1 18 CASSLEGSGRAGTHEQFF
TRBV4-1 18 CASSQDPSAGVGYNEQFF
TRBV10-1 15 CASSSTSDRTDTQYF
TRBV7-9 15 CASSLQGARGNTIYF
TRBV5-4 15 CASSPEPKGDYEQYF
TRBV7-9 18 CASSSFGGGSRNYNEQFF
TRBV5-4 15 CASSLRLASSYEQYF
TRBV18 17 CASSSGQGDRGTDTQYF
TRBV20-1 11 CSAGLAVEQFF